This entry describes one TCR beta chain. Its antigen is not yet known. Per-base qualities were not stored, and no clone one base away is much larger. This sample was included in a study of breast tumors, draining lymph nodes, adjacent tissues (dated by TCRdb to the mid-2010s). Looking at the study overall: TCR beta repertoires were compared across tumor, adjacent nontumor tissue and axillary lymph nodes obtained from breast cancer patients. In human breast cancer, the study set out to evaluate how tumor, surrounding tissue and draining lymph node repertoires relate to one another and whether T cells may move between these sites.

Lymph node samples were obtained from the axillary draining lymph nodes of breast cancer patients. Trimming removed 1 base from V and 8 bases from J, leaving 12 bases between the germline ends. The CDR3, cysteine through phenylalanine, is 13 amino acids long. Of all the DNA, just the CDR3 is kept, 39 bases in frame from base 1. The germline V gene yields LGHNA for CDR1 and YSLEER for CDR2. The listed sequencing device is Illumina HiSeq 2000. Multiplex PCR amplification was used to generate the TCR beta chain libraries. The amplified TCR beta chain products were analyzed by high-throughput sequencing. Using fastp trimming at Q25 and MiXCR clonotype assembly, TCRdb reanalyzed the public sequencing data and kept in-frame beta chains. Rows are combined by CDR3 protein, so each entry shows the most common genes and DNA. This sample is represented by nearly 200,000 distinct CDR3 sequences; approximately 30% of them were singletons. Over 4% of the sample is in the top ten clones.

The research as a whole found: The conclusion that tumor T cells originate in lymph nodes was framed as consistent with a hypothesis rather than directly demonstrated. A scenario in which most tumor T cells derive from the lymph node and then expand within tumor tissue was judged to be consistent with the data. Tumor and nontumor tissue repertoires were significantly more similar in luminal-like than in basal-like breast cancer. Tumor T-cell repertoires showed less diversity than lymph node repertoires and more diversity than nontumor tissue repertoires, and tumor T-cell repertoires showed preferential V and J gene usage.

The TCR originated in a female donor with breast cancer. Some clones in this sample may be carry-over from other donors' samples. The chain links TRBV4-3 with TRBJ2-7; the D gene is perhaps TRBD1, on 6 matching bases. The sample was axillary lymph node tissue. CDR3 loop: CASSQAPGVKQYF. The nucleotide sequence is TGCGCCAGCAGCCAAGCGCCAGGGGTAAAGCAGTACTTC.